This is a list of T cell receptor beta chains from one sample in a study of molecular identifiers for immune sequencing clone quantification. MiXCR, applied by TCRdb to the PCR reads, yields one record per CDR3 protein. The data contain roughly 320,000 distinct CDR3 sequences, 20% to 25% of them singletons. Sequenced material: naive CD8+ T cells from blood, with Jurkat cell RNA spiked in. The receptors originated from a human donor in good health. Some libraries in this study had Jurkat cell RNA spiked in. CDR3s include the opening cysteine and the closing phenylalanine or tryptophan. The D gene is left open where the match is weak. Size is omitted from some rows. Given values are once, few, many or a class for expanded clones.

NA,12,TRBV20-1,many,TRBJ2-7,CSAGQGVHEQYF,TGCAGTGCGGGTCAGGGTGTCCACGAGCAGTACTTC
NA,11,TRBV9,many,TRBJ1-5,CASSGYQPQHF,TGTGCCAGCAGCGGATATCAGCCCCAGCATTTT
TRBD2,15,TRBV19,many,TRBJ2-7,CASRPGLAGGYEQYF,TGTGCCAGTAGACCGGGACTAGCGGGAGGCTACGAGCAGTACTTC
NA,14,TRBV11-2,many,TRBJ1-1,CASSLEIGVTEAFF,TGTGCCAGCAGCTTAGAAATAGGTGTAACTGAAGCTTTCTTT
NA,14,TRBV7-6,NA,TRBJ2-5,CASSLEVLAETQYF,TGTGCCAGCAGCTTAGAGGTTCTAGCAGAGACCCAGTACTTC
NA,12,TRBV13,many,TRBJ1-1,CASSLTLLGAFF,TGTGCCAGCAGCTTAACGTTGTTGGGAGCTTTCTTT
NA,13,TRBV29-1,many,TRBJ2-2,CSIAGQNTGELFF,TGCAGCATTGCGGGACAGAACACCGGGGAGCTGTTTTTT
NA,18,TRBV2,NA,TRBJ2-1,CASSEAHFGPGGFNEQFF,TGTGCCAGCAGTGAAGCCCATTTCGGTCCGGGGGGCTTCAATGAGCAGTTCTTC
NA,14,TRBV5-6,many,TRBJ2-3,CASSLAVRADTQYF,TGTGCCAGCAGCCTGGCAGTGCGGGCAGATACGCAGTATTTT
NA,15,TRBV6-1,few,TRBJ2-3,CASSVVGGPGDTQYF,TGTGCCAGCAGTGTTGTGGGGGGGCCGGGAGATACGCAGTATTTT
NA,15,TRBV28,many,TRBJ1-5,CASTKGDSWFQPQHF,TGTGCCAGCACTAAAGGGGACTCTTGGTTTCAGCCCCAGCATTTT
TRBD1,18,TRBV28,many,TRBJ1-2,CASSTETGAVLLDYGYTF,TGTGCCAGCAGTACAGAGACAGGGGCGGTTCTCTTAGACTATGGCTACACCTTC
NA,15,TRBV11-2,few,TRBJ2-5,CASSSLLRPQGTQYF,TGTGCCAGCAGCTCCCTACTGCGGCCACAAGGGACCCAGTACTTC
NA,16,TRBV18,once,TRBJ1-5,CASSPPGTASNQSQHF,TGTGCCAGCTCACCACCGGGGACGGCCAGCAATCAGTCCCAGCATTTT
NA,13,TRBV13,NA,TRBJ2-1,CASSPSDYNERFF,TGTGCCAGCAGCCCCTCGGACTACAATGAGCGGTTCTTC
TRBD1,15,TRBV14,many,TRBJ1-2,CASSPIQGVDYGYTF,TGTGCCAGCAGCCCGATACAGGGGGTCGACTATGGCTACACCTTC
NA,12,TRBV6-1,NA,TRBJ2-1,CASRQQDNEQFF,TGTGCCAGCAGGCAACAAGACAATGAGCAGTTCTTC